This T cell receptor (beta chain) comes out of a study of T cell responses to AZD1222 COVID-19 vaccine. The CDR3 extends over 17 amino acids. The assay was immunoSEQ multiplex PCR, and TCRdb's table has in-frame clones only and misses some. There are over 100,000 clones in the sample; approximately 84% occur only once, and 20% to 25% lies in the top ten. This sample comprised peripheral blood, obtained on day 0 of AZD1222 vaccination. The clonotype was recovered from an adult in good health. The chain links TRBV21-1 to TRBJ1-3. TRBV21-1 constitutes a pseudogene. CDR3 in amino acids: CASSESDGPASGNTIYF. CDR3 nucleotides: TGTGCCAGCAGCGAAAGTGACGGGCCAGCCTCTGGAAACACCATATATTTT.